What follows are 31 T cell receptor beta chains derived from one specimen sequenced in a study of T-cell reconstitution after alpha-beta-depleted transplantation in children. This sample's TCRbeta library carried unique molecular identifier barcodes. TCRdb re-called the PCR reads with MiXCR, one entry per CDR3 protein. This table holds about 610,000 distinct CDR3 sequences, about 10% found once. Specimen: PBMCs from the stem cell graft donor, collected from the stem cell graft. The receptor set was obtained from a human donor who donated a stem cell graft to a child with acute myeloid leukemia.

At least ten counts were recorded for this clonotype. The chain couples TRBV10-3 to TRBJ2-2, with 8 positions matching TRBD2. Trimming at V came to 10 bases and at J to 4 bases, leaving 14 bases not matched to a gene. This CDR3 has 16 residues. Germline V gives CDR1 ENHRY, CDR2 SYGVKD. The CDR3 loop reads CATRAGGVQITGELFF. The CDR3 DNA reads TGTGCCACACGGGCGGGAGGCGTTCAGATCACCGGGGAGCTGTTTTTT.

This clonotype was seen a few times. In nucleotides, the CDR3 is TGCGCCAGCAGCCCGGCCCCGAGCTCCTACAATGAGCAGTTCTTC. Translated: CASSPAPSSYNEQFF. The chain has TRBV5-1 and TRBJ2-1; D unclear. Germline V gene lookup returns CDR1 SGHRS and CDR2 YFSETQ. CDR3 size: 15 residues. V lost 4 bases and J 0 bases, leaving 11 bases between the germline ends.

This clonotype appeared a few times. The chain couples TRBV28 to TRBJ1-1; no firm D call. This CDR3 comprises 12 residues. The germline V and J ends were trimmed by 2 bases and 12 bases, with 13 bases remaining between them. Germline loops: CDR1 MDHEN, CDR2 SYDVKM. CDR3: CASSLRASRSFF. CDR3 nucleotide sequence: TGTGCCAGCAGTTTAAGGGCATCGCGGTCTTTCTTT.

The sample holds a few counts of this clonotype. This chain links TRBV4-2 with TRBJ2-1, with TRBD2 matching 13 bases. The CDR3 contains 17 residues. The V gene end was trimmed by 5 bases and the J gene end by 7 bases; junction bases not matched to a gene: 11. CDR1 is LGHNA, CDR2 YNFKEQ, per germline. The CDR3 DNA sequence: TGTGCCAGCAGCTTACAACAACTAGCGGGAGGGGCAAATGAGCAGTTCTTC. This codes for CASSLQQLAGGANEQFF.

This clonotype was detected ten times or more. V gene TRBV20-1 combines with J gene TRBJ1-4, with 8 bases fitting TRBD1. Germline assignment: CDR1 DFQATT and CDR2 SNEGSKA (reference sequence). This CDR3 contains 14 residues. Losses at the gene ends were 3 bases for V and 4 bases for J; bases not matched to a gene: 4. For the CDR3, the DNA is TGCAGTGCTAGTACAGGGGGGAGTAATGAAAAACTGTTTTTT. Its protein is CSASTGGSNEKLFF.

This chain uses TRBV7-2 with TRBJ1-5; 10 bases are a match to TRBD1. Germline V lookup: CDR1 SGHTA, CDR2 FQGNSA. Trimming took 5 bases from V and 2 from J; bases not matched to a gene: 6. This CDR3 region has 16 residues. The CDR3 loop reads CASSHDRGPGNQPQHF. DNA of the CDR3: TGTGCCAGCAGCCACGACAGGGGGCCGGGCAATCAGCCCCAGCATTTT.

This clonotype has at least ten counts. CDR3 residues: CSALAGVGWEQFF. In DNA form, the CDR3 reads TGCAGTGCTCTAGCGGGAGTAGGATGGGAGCAGTTCTTC. The J gene is TRBJ2-1, the V gene TRBV20-1; 10 bases align to TRBD2. The CDR3 covers 13 residues. Germline trimming cut 5 bases from V and 10 bases from J; bases unmatched to any gene: 8. Germline lookup yields CDR1 DFQATT and CDR2 SNEGSKA (reference sequence).

The genes are TRBV3-1 and TRBJ1-1; D unresolved. The germline V gene has CDR1 LGHDT and CDR2 YNNKEL (reference sequence). Trimming removed 1 base at V and 1 base at J, with 10 bases between. The CDR3 length is 15 residues. The CDR3 sequence is CASSQAVGSNTEAFF. CDR3 bases: TGTGCCAGCAGCCAAGCCGTGGGCTCGAACACTGAAGCTTTCTTT.

As concerns this clonotype: Since a much larger clone is just one base distant, this may be a read error. In this CDR3 the conserved last residue, phenylalanine or tryptophan, is missing, so a read error is likely. V is TRBV11-2 and J is TRBJ2-1; 10 positions match TRBD1. Looked up from germline, CDR1 is SGHAT and CDR2 is FQNNGV. V shed 3 bases, J shed 6 bases, and the junction held 11 bases outside the gene matches. CDR3 length equals 17 residues. The CDR3 here is CASSFDRGRISGNEQFL. The DNA for the CDR3 is TGTGCCAGCAGCTTCGACAGGGGGCGGATTTCGGGCAATGAGCAGTTCCTC.

This clonotype came up many times. The gene calls are TRBV20-1 and TRBJ2-5; D is unclear. This CDR3 comprises 13 residues. The germline CDR1 and CDR2 sequences are DFQATT and SNEGSKA (reference sequence). The CDR3 DNA reads as TGCAGCCCCTCCGTCCCAGGCGCAGAGACCCAGTACTTC. Protein sequence: CSPSVPGAETQYF.

This clonotype was seen a few times. The chain recombines TRBV29-1 with TRBJ2-3, with D maybe TRBD2 (5 bases). CDR3 length: 14 residues. V was shortened by 2 bases and J by 1 base, with 10 bases between the two germline ends. Germline CDR1 SQVTM, CDR2 ANQGSEA. CDR3 residues: CSVEFGKGTDTQYF. Here the CDR3 DNA reads TGCAGCGTTGAATTCGGGAAAGGCACAGATACGCAGTATTTT.

Here the CDR3 reads CASSLRSGSWDEQYF. The DNA for the CDR3 is TGTGCCAGCAGTTTGAGGAGCGGGAGTTGGGACGAGCAGTACTTC. The chain uses TRBV6-2 or TRBV6-3 and TRBJ2-7, with 8 bases identical to TRBD2. Germline V gene data show CDR1 as MNHEY and CDR2 as SVGEGT. This CDR3 is 15 amino acids long. J gave up 5 bases and V 4 bases, and 10 bases lay outside the gene matches.

J is TRBJ2-1 and V is TRBV29-1, with 7 bases matching TRBD2. The CDR3 covers 16 residues. Per the germline V gene, CDR1 is SQVTM and CDR2 is ANQGSEA. V dropped 0 bases and J dropped 6; count of bases not matched to a gene: 11. CDR3 sequence: CSVEDPFGTTGNEQFF. The CDR3 DNA reads TGCAGCGTTGAAGATCCATTCGGGACTACTGGCAATGAGCAGTTCTTC.

V and J are TRBV29-1 and TRBJ2-2, with 7 positions matching TRBD2. The CDR3 covers 16 residues. V was clipped by 4 bases and J by 2 bases; unmatched bases: 10. Per the germline V gene, CDR1 is SQVTM and CDR2 is ANQGSEA. In nucleotides, the CDR3 is TGCAGCGTTGTTGGCGGGAGTCTCGGAAACACCGGGGAGCTGTTTTTT. Residues: CSVVGGSLGNTGELFF.

The V gene is TRBV29-1, the J gene TRBJ2-7; 10 bases align to TRBD1. CDR3 size: 14 residues. The junction had 8 bases not matched to a gene; V was cut back by 6 bases and J by 3 bases. Germline V gives CDR1 SQVTM, CDR2 ANQGSEA. CDR3 nucleotides: TGCAGCGTGGGCGACAGGGGGCCTTACTACGAGCAGTACTTC. Translated, it gives CSVGDRGPYYEQYF.

V is TRBV7-9 and J is TRBJ2-5; TRBD1 aligns across 8 bases. Germline assignment: CDR1 SEHNR and CDR2 FQNEAQ (reference sequence). This CDR3 region has 16 residues. V shed 4 bases and J 0 bases; nucleotides not matched to a gene: 7. The CDR3, as DNA: TGTGCCAGCAGCTCCCAGCGGACAGGGAACCAAGAGACCCAGTACTTC. This translates into CASSSQRTGNQETQYF.

This clonotype was seen ten or more times. The chain is built from TRBV12-3 or TRBV12-4 and TRBJ2-1; the match to TRBD2 covers 9 bases. The junction had 18 bases not matched to a gene; V was cut back by 7 bases and J by 5 bases. This CDR3 has 18 amino acids. In DNA, the CDR3 is TGTGCCAGCACCCAAGACTGGGGCGCGGGAGGGCCAAACAATGAGCAGTTCTTC. It codes for CASTQDWGAGGPNNEQFF.

The rearrangement joins TRBV18 to TRBJ1-4; D perhaps matches TRBD1 (6 bases). This CDR3 spans 16 amino acids. The germline V and J ends were trimmed by 6 bases and 8 bases, with 22 bases remaining between them. Germline CDR1 and CDR2: KGHSH and LQKENI. The CDR3 protein is CASSPGLQGSGEKLFF. The CDR3 nucleotides read TGTGCCAGCTCTCCAGGTCTACAGGGATCTGGGGAAAAACTGTTTTTT. Full variable domain (missing parts from reference TRBV18 and TRBJ1-4): NAGVMQNPRHLVRRRGQEARLRCSPMKGHSHVYWYRQLPEEGLKFMVYLQKENIIDESGMPKERFSAEFPKEGPSILRIQQVVRGDSAAYFCASSPGLQGSGEKLFFGSGTQLSVL.

The CDR3 loop reads CASSLAASGYTDTQYF. In nucleotides, the CDR3 is TGTGCCAGCAGCTTGGCGGCTAGCGGATACACAGATACGCAGTATTTT. This sequence joins TRBV5-6 and TRBJ2-3; 7 nucleotides agree with TRBD2. In germline, CDR1 is SGHDT, CDR2 YYEEEE. Trimming took 0 bases from V and 2 from J; bases not matched to a gene: 6. The CDR3 runs 16 residues.

This clonotype was detected only a few times. The rearrangement joins TRBV20-1 to TRBJ2-1; D is undetermined. Germline V gene sequence: CDR1 DFQATT, CDR2 SNEGSKA (reference sequence). The CDR3 length is 14 residues. V gave up 6 bases and J gave up 0 bases, with 12 bases separating them. The CDR3 DNA is TGCAGTGCCCGTCCTGCAGGCTCCTACAATGAGCAGTTCTTC. Its protein product is CSARPAGSYNEQFF.

The J gene is TRBJ2-2, the V gene TRBV7-3; D gene unclear. Germline lookup yields CDR1 SGHTA and CDR2 FQGTGA. Trimming cost V 4 bases and J 2 bases, with 8 bases left between them. The CDR3 loop spans 14 amino acids. CDR3 bases: TGTGCCAGCAGCTCTGGGTATAACACCGGGGAGCTGTTTTTT. Encoded protein: CASSSGYNTGELFF.

Comment on this clonotype: Compared with germline, one end of the junction differs, possibly owing to a read error. The gene calls are TRBV9 and TRBJ2-7, with D possibly matching TRBD2 (5 bases). CDR1 and CDR2 from the germline V gene are SGDLS and YYNGEE. This CDR3 has 13 residues. The chain's CDR3 is CTSSVASRTEQYF. The CDR3 DNA sequence: TGTACCAGCAGCGTAGCGAGCAGAACCGAGCAGTACTTC.

There are many counts of this clonotype. This chain uses TRBV9 with TRBJ2-2; D perhaps matches TRBD1 (6 bases). The germline V and J ends were trimmed by 0 bases and 7 bases, with 13 bases remaining between them. The CDR3 covers 15 residues. Looked up from germline, CDR1 is SGDLS and CDR2 is YYNGEE. The CDR3 DNA reads TGTGCCAGCAGCGTAGAGGGACACATAAACGGGGAGCTGTTTTTT. Protein: CASSVEGHINGELFF.

This clonotype came up many times. The V gene is TRBV20-1, the J gene TRBJ1-6, with TRBD1 as a possible D gene (6 bases). Germline CDR1 DFQATT, CDR2 SNEGSKA (reference sequence). This CDR3 region has 12 residues. The CDR3: CSGGQSNSPLHF. The CDR3 DNA is TGCAGCGGAGGACAGTCTAATTCACCCCTCCACTTT.

This clonotype was observed a few times. This chain uses TRBV11-1 with TRBJ2-6; D is perhaps TRBD1 or TRBD2 (5 bases each). The CDR3 covers 18 residues. V was shortened by 2 bases and J by 4 bases, with 18 bases between the two germline ends. Germline V gives CDR1 SGHAT, CDR2 FQDESV (reference sequence). The CDR3 DNA is TGTGCCAGCAGCTTATCAACCCTGGGGGTCTCCGGGGCCAACGTCCTGACTTTC. Residues: CASSLSTLGVSGANVLTF. The full variable domain, its missing parts supplied by reference TRBV11-1 and TRBJ2-6, is EAEVAQSPRYKITEKSQAVAFWCDPISGHATLYWYRQILGQGPELLVQFQDESVVDDSQLPKDRFSAERLKGVDSTLKIQPAELGDSAMYLCASSLSTLGVSGANVLTFGAGSRLTVL.

This clonotype turned up a few times. J is TRBJ2-5 and V is TRBV3-1, with 9 bases aligning to TRBD1. V was pared by 4 bases and J by 5 bases, with 5 bases of the junction left unmatched. The CDR3 loop spans 14 amino acids. Germline CDR1 LGHDT, CDR2 YNNKEL (reference sequence). The CDR3 sequence is CASSPRDRDETQYF. CDR3 nucleotide sequence: TGTGCCAGCAGCCCCCGGGACAGGGACGAGACCCAGTACTTC.

This chain links TRBV30 with TRBJ2-7; maybe TRBD2 (6 bases). The V end was cut by 5 bases, the J end by 1 base, with 15 bases between. Germline V gene sequence: CDR1 GTSNPN, CDR2 SVGIG (reference sequence). CDR3 length equals 14 residues. CDR3 residues: CAWEKEGRSYEQYF. In DNA, the CDR3 is TGTGCCTGGGAAAAGGAAGGGAGGTCCTACGAGCAGTACTTC.

This clonotype was recorded a few times. V is TRBV24-1 and J is TRBJ2-1; TRBD1 agrees at 7 bases. The V and J ends lost 2 bases and 4 bases, in that order; junction bases with no gene match: 4. The CDR3 totals 15 residues. The germline CDR1 and CDR2 sequences are KGHDR and SFDVKD. CDR3: CATSDSGQPYNEQFF. The CDR3 nucleotides are TGTGCCACCAGTGATTCGGGACAGCCTTACAATGAGCAGTTCTTC.

This clonotype was observed a few times. The chain combines TRBV15 with TRBJ2-5, with 8 bases lining up with TRBD2. Germline V gives CDR1 LNHNV, CDR2 YYDKDF (reference sequence). This CDR3 has 16 amino acids. Germline trimming cut 0 bases from V and 5 bases from J; bases unmatched to any gene: 8. The CDR3 nucleotides are TGTGCCACCAGCAGAGACCGCCCGGGACTAGACGAGACCCAGTACTTC. The encoded protein is CATSRDRPGLDETQYF. The full variable domain, in which reference TRBV15 and TRBJ2-5 provide the parts outside the CDR3, is DAMVIQNPRYQVTQFGKPVTLSCSQTLNHNVMYWYQQKSSQAPKLLFHYYDKDFNNEADTPDNFQSRRPNTSFCFLDIRSPGLGDTAMYLCATSRDRPGLDETQYFGPGTRLLVL.

This clonotype has at least ten counts. The V gene is TRBV12-3 or TRBV12-4, the J gene TRBJ2-1; 9 nucleotides agree with TRBD2. The CDR3 is 17 residues long. V lost 4 bases, J lost 4 bases, and 11 bases stayed unmatched. The CDR3 region is CASSSRGRLAGYNEQFF. CDR3 DNA sequence: TGTGCCAGCAGTTCTAGAGGGCGGCTAGCGGGGTACAATGAGCAGTTCTTC.

This clonotype came up many times. The chain couples TRBV12-3 or TRBV12-4 to TRBJ2-7; 10 bases are shared with TRBD2. The CDR3 is 16 residues long. Losses at the gene ends were 1 base for V and 5 bases for J; bases not matched to a gene: 8. The CDR3 nucleotides read TGTGCCAGCAGTTTAGGTGAAGCGGGAGGGCCCCACGAGCAGTACTTC. Its protein is CASSLGEAGGPHEQYF.